This TCR beta chain was sequenced during a study of CDR3 diversity in severe acne. TCRdb recomputed calls from the PCR reads with MiXCR, one row per CDR3 protein. Of over 85,000 distinct CDR3 sequences in the sample, 51% were seen once. Germline V lookup: CDR1 DFQATT, CDR2 SNEGSKA (reference sequence). Trimming took 0 bases from V and 4 from J, leaving 10 bases between them. This CDR3 spans 13 amino acids. The rearrangement links TRBV20-1 to TRBJ2-7; D gene uncertain. The receptor comes from a male donor with acne. Sequences were obtained from blood. CDR3 coding DNA: TGCAGTGCTAGAGACAGAACCACTTACGAGCAGTACTTC. Translating it yields CSARDRTTYEQYF.